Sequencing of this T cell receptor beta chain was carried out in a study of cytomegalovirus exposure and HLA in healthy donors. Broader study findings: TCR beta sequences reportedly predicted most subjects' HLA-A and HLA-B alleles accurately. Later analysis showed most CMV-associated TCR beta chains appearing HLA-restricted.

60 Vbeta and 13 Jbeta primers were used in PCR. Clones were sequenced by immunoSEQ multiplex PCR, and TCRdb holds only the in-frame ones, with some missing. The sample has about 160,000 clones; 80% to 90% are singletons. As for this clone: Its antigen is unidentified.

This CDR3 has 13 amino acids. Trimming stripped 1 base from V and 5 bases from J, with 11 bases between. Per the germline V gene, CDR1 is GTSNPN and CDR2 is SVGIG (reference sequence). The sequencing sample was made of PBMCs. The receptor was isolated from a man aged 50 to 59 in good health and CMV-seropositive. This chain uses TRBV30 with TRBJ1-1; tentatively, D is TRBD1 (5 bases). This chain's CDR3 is CAWSEYRWTEAFF. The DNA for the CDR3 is TGTGCCTGGAGTGAATACAGGTGGACTGAAGCTTTCTTT.